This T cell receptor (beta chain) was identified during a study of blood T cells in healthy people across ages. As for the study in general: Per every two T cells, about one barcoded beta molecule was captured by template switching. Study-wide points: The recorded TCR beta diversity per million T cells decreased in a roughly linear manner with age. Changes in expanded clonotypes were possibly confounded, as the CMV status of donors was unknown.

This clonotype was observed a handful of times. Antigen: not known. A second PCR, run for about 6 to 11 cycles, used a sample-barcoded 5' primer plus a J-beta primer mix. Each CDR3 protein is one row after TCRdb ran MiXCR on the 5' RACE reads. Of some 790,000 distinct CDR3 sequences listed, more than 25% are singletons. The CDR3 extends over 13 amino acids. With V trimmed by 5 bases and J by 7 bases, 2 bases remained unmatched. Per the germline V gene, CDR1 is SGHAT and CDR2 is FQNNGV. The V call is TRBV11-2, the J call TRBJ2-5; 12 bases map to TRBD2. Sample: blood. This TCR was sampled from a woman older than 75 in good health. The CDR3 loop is CASSPSGGGTQYF. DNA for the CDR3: TGTGCCAGCAGCCCTAGCGGGGGGGGGACCCAGTACTTC.